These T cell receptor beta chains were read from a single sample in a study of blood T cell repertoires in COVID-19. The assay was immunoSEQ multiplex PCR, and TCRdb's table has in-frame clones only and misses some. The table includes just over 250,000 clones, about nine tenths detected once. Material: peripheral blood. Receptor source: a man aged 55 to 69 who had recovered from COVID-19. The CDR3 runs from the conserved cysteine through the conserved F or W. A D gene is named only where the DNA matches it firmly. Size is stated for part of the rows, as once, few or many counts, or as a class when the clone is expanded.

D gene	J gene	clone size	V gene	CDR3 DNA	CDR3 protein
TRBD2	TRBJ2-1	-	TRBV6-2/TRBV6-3	TGTGCCAGCAGCACCAACGGACTAGATTTGTACAATGAGCAGTTCTTC	CASSTNGLDLYNEQFF
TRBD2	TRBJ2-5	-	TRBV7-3	TGTGCCAGCAGCTTAGTGGTGGGAGGGGAGACCCAGTACTTC	CASSLVVGGETQYF
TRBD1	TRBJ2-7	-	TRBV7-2	TGTGCCAGCAGCTTAGGATGGGGGACAGGCTCCTACGAGCAGTACTTC	CASSLGWGTGSYEQYF
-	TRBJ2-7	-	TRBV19	TGTGCCAGTAGTATAAGGGGGAACGCACCCTCCTACGAGCAGTACTTC	CASSIRGNAPSYEQYF
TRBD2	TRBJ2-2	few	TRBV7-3	TGTGCCAGCAGCTTAGAGGGCGGGAGAGCCGGGGAGCTGTTTTTT	CASSLEGGRAGELFF
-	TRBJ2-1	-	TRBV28	TGTGCCAGCAGTTCCCCCGGAGGGGGCAGCTACAATGAGCAGTTCTTC	CASSSPGGGSYNEQFF
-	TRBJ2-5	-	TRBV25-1	TGTGCCAGCACCCTCGCAGGGACTCGAGGAGAGACCCAGTACTTC	CASTLAGTRGETQYF
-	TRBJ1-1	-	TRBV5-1	TGCGCCAGCAGCTTGGGGGCCGGGGGAGAAACTGAAGCTTTCTTT	CASSLGAGGETEAFF
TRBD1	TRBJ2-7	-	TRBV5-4	TGTGCCAGCAGCCGACAGGGGGGCTCCTACGAGCAGTACTTC	CASSRQGGSYEQYF
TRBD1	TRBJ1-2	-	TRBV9	TGTGCCAGCAGCGCCTCCGGGACAGGCTATGGCTACACCTTC	CASSASGTGYGYTF
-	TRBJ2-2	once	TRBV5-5	TGTGCCAGCACCCCCGGGATCCCGGCCGGGGAGCTGTTTTTT	CASTPGIPAGELFF
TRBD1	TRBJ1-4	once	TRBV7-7	TGTGCTAGCAGCCAAGGGACAGGCCGGGGTGAAAAACTGTTTTTT	CASSQGTGRGEKLFF
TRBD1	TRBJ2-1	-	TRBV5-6	TGTGCCAGCAGACTAACAGGGGGCGGGCGGGTTAATGAGCAGTTCTTC	CASRLTGGGRVNEQFF
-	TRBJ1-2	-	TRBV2	TGTGCCAGCAGTGAATCGAATACTAGCTATGGCTACACCTTC	CASSESNTSYGYTF
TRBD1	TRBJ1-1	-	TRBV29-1	TGCAGCGCCAAGGGACAGGGGAGGTTCCCTGCTTTCTTT	CSAKGQGRFPAFF
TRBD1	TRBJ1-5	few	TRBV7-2	TGTGCCAGCAGCGCAAAAGGGGGCTGGGGTCAGCCCCAGCATTTT	CASSAKGGWGQPQHF
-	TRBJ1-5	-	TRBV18	TGTGCCAGCTCCCCCGACAGAATAAATCAGCCCCAGCATTTT	CASSPDRINQPQHF
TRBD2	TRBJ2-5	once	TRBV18	TGTGCCAGCTCACCTCCGACTAGCCTGGGACACCAAGAGACCCAGTACTTC	CASSPPTSLGHQETQYF
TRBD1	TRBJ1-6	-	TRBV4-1	TGCGCCAGCAGCCAAGATATTACCGGGACAGGCTACGGGAGGAATTCACCCCTCCACTTT	CASSQDITGTGYGRNSPLHF
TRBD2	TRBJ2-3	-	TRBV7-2	TGTGCCAGCAGCGGAGGCCTAGCGGGGGGGCGAGGGGCGCAGTATTTT	CASSGGLAGGRGAQYF
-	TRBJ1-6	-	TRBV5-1	TGCGCCAGCAGCTTGGGGCCCATGGATTCACCCCTCCACTTT	CASSLGPMDSPLHF
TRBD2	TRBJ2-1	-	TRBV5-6	TGTGCCAGCAGCTTCCTTAGCGGGGAGTACAATGAGCAGTTCTTC	CASSFLSGEYNEQFF
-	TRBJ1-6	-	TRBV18	TGTGCCAGCTCACCCTTGGGACAATCCAATTCACCCCTCCACTTT	CASSPLGQSNSPLHF
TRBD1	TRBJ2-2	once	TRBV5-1	TGCGCCAGCAGCTATTCACAGGGGGCCACCGGGGAGCTGTTTTTT	CASSYSQGATGELFF
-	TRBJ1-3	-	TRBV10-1	TGCGCCAGCAGTGAGTCCGGGACTGGAAACACCATATATTTT	CASSESGTGNTIYF
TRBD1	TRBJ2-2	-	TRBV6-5	TGTGCCAGCAGGATGGACAGGCCTAACACCGGGGAGCTGTTTTTT	CASRMDRPNTGELFF
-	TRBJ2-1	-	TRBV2	TGTGCCAGCATTCTTGGACCGGCGGGTGAGCAGTTCTTC	CASILGPAGEQFF
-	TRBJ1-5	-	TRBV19	TGTGCCAGTAGTATAGACTGGGGGGGCGCGGGCAATCAGCCCCAGCATTTT	CASSIDWGGAGNQPQHF
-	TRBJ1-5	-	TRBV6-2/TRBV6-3	TGTGCCAGCAGCGTCGACAATGGCAATCAGCCCCAGCATTTT	CASSVDNGNQPQHF
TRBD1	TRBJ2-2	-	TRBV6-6	TGTGCCAGCCACACCGGGACAGGGAATACCGGGGAGCTGTTTTTT	CASHTGTGNTGELFF
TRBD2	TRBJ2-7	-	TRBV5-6	TGTGCCAGCAGCTTGGTGTTGAGCGGGGGGATCCCCTACGAGCAGTACTTC	CASSLVLSGGIPYEQYF
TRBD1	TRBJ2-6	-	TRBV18	TGTGCCAGCTCACCAATTGGACAGGGGTTCTCTGGGGCCAACGTCCTGACTTTC	CASSPIGQGFSGANVLTF
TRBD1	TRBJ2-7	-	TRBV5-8	TGTGCCAGCAGCTTGGCGAGATTCCGGGACAGAACCTACGAGCAGTACTTC	CASSLARFRDRTYEQYF
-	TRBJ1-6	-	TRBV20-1	TGCAGTGCTAGTCAGGGCCCCTCACAGGGAGCGATAAATTCACCCCTCCACTTT	CSASQGPSQGAINSPLHF